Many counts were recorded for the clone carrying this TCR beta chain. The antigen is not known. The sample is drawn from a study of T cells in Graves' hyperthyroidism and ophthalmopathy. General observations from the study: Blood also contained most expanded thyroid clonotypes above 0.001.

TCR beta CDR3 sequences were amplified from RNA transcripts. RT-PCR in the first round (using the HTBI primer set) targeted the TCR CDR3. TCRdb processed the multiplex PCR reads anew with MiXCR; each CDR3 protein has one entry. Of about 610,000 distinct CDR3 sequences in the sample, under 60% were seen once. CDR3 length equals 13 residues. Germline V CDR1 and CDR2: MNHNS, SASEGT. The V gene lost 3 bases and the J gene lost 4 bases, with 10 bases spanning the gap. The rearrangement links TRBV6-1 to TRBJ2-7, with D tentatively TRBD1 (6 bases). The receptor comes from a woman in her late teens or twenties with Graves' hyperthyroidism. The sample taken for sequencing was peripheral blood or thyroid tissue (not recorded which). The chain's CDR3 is CASSEQGKYEQYF. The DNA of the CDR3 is TGTGCCAGCAGTGAGCAGGGGAAGTACGAGCAGTACTTC.